The present entry profiles one T cell receptor beta chain with its context. Authors' methods: It was from reference gene primer amplification that nucleated cell counts were estimated. Assay: immunoSEQ multiplex PCR; the TCRdb copy retains only in-frame clones and omits some. Clone size and V and J calls were adopted from that table, with D and trimming inferred from the DNA. The sample consists of some 260,000 clones, about 90% of them appearing once. The data were taken from a study of blood T cell repertoires in COVID-19. Across the whole study: The samples span acute and convalescent COVID-19 from the United States, Italy and Spain. Sources were T cells, B-cell-depleted T cells, or PBMCs; the material itself was cDNA or gDNA.

Seattle's cohort entered during active infection and was followed longitudinally. The CDR3 extends over 16 amino acids. V lost 0 bases and J lost 4; bases outside the gene matches: 9. Germline CDR1 is SGHRS and CDR2 is YFSETQ. The TCR originated in a woman between 70 and 85 years old with COVID-19, enrolled during active disease. The J gene is TRBJ2-7, the V gene TRBV5-1, with 8 bases lining up with TRBD2. The sample comprised peripheral blood. The CDR3 region is CASSLAGREVDYEQYF. CDR3 sequence (DNA): TGCGCCAGCAGCTTGGCCGGGCGGGAGGTTGATTACGAGCAGTACTTC.